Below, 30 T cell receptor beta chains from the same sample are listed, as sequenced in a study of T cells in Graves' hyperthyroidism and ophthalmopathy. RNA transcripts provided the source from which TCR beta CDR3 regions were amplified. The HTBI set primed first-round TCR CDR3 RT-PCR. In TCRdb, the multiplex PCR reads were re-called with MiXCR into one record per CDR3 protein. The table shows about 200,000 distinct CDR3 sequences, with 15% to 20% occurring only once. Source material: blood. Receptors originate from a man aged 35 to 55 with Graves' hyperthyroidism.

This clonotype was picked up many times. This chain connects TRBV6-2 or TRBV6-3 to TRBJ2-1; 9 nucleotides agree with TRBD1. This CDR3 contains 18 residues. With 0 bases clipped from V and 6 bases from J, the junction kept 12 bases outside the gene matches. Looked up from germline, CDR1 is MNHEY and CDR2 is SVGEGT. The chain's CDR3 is CASSYSSVGQGYSNEQFF. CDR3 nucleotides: TGTGCCAGCAGTTACTCGAGCGTGGGACAGGGTTATAGCAATGAGCAGTTCTTC.

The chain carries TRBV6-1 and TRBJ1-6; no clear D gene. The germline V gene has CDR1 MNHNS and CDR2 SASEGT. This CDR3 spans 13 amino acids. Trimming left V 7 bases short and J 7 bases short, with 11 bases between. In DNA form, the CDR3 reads TGTGCCAGCAACCCCCTTGGGAATTCACCCCTCCACTTT. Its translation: CASNPLGNSPLHF.

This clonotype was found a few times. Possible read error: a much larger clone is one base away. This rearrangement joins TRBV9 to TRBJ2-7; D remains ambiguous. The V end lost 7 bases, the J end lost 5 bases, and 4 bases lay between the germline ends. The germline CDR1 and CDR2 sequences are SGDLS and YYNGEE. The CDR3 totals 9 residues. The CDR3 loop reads CASGNEQYF. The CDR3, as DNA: TGTGCCAGCGGCAACGAGCAGTACTTC.

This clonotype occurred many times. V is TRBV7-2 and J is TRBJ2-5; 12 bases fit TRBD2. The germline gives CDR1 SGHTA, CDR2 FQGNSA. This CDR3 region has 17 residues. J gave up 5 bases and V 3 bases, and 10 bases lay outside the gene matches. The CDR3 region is CASSLTSGGVLGETQYF. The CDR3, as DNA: TGTGCCAGCAGCTTGACTAGCGGGGGAGTTTTGGGTGAGACCCAGTACTTC.

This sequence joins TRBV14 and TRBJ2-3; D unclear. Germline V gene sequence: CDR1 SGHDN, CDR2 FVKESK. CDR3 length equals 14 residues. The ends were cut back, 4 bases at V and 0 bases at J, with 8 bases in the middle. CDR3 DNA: TGTGCCAGCAGCCCCGAGTGGAGCACAGATACGCAGTATTTT. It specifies CASSPEWSTDTQYF. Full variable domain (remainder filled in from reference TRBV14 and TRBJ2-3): EAGVTQFPSHSVIEKGQTVTLRCDPISGHDNLYWYRRVMGKEIKFLLHFVKESKQDESGMPNNRFLAERTGGTYSTLKVQPAELEDSGVYFCASSPEWSTDTQYFGPGTRLTVL.

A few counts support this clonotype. CDR3 nucleotide sequence: TGTGCCAGTCGCAAGCGGTGGCAGGGGGTCGTTAATGAAAAACTGTTTTTT. The encoded protein is CASRKRWQGVVNEKLFF. This sequence joins TRBV19 and TRBJ1-4; 7 positions match TRBD1. V was pared by 8 bases and J by 4 bases, with 16 bases of the junction left unmatched. The CDR3 loop spans 17 amino acids. Germline V gene data show CDR1 as LNHDA and CDR2 as SQIVND (reference sequence).

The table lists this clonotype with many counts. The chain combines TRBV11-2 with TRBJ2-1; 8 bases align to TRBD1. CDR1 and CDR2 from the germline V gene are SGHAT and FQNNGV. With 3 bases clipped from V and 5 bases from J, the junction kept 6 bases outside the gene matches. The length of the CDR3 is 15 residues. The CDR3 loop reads CASSFPTGANNEQFF. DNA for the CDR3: TGTGCCAGCAGCTTCCCGACAGGGGCTAACAATGAGCAGTTCTTC.

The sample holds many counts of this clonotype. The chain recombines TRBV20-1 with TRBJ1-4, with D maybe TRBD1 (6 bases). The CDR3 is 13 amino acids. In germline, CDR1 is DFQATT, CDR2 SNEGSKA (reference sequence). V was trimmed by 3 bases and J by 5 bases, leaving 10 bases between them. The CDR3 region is CSASQGLNEKLFF. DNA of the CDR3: TGCAGTGCTAGTCAGGGGTTAAATGAAAAACTGTTTTTT.

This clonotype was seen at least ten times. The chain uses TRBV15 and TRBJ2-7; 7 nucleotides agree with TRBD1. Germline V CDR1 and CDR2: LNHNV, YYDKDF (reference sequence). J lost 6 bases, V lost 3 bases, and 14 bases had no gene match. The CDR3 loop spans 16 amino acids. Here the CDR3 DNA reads TGTGCCACCAGCAGGAATCCCTCCAGACAGGGCGGCGAGCAGTACTTC. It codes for CATSRNPSRQGGEQYF.

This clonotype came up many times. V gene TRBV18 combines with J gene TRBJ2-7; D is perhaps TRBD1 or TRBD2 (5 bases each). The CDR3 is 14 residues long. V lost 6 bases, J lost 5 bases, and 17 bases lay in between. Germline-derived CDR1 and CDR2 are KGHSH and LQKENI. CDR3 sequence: CASSPVGVEDEQYF. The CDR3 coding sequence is TGTGCCAGCTCCCCGGTGGGGGTCGAGGACGAGCAGTACTTC.

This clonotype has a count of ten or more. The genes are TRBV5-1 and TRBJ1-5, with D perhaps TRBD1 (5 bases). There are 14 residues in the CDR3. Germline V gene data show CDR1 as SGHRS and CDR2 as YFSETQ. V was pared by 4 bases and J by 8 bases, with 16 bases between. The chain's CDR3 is CASSLLSGREPQHF. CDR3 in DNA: TGCGCCAGCAGCCTCCTTTCAGGGAGGGAGCCCCAGCATTTT. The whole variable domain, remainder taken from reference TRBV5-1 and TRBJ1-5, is KAGVTQTPRYLIKTRGQQVTLSCSPISGHRSVSWYQQTPGQGLQFLFEYFSETQRNKGNFPGRFSGRQFSNSRSEMNVSTLELGDSALYLCASSLLSGREPQHFGDGTRLSIL.

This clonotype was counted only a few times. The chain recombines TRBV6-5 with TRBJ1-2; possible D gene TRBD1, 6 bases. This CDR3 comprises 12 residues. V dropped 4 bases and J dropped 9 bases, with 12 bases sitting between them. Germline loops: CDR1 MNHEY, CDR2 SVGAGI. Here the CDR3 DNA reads TGTGCCAGCAGTTTGGACAGTGCAAGCTACACCTTC. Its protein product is CASSLDSASYTF.

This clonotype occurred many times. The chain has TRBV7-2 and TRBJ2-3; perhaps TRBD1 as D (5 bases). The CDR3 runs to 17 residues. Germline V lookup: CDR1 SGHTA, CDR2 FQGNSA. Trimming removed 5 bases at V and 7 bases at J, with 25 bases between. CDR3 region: CASSPTGSGPRSHTQYF. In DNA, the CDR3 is TGTGCCAGCAGCCCCACAGGCAGTGGTCCACGTAGCCATACGCAGTATTTT.

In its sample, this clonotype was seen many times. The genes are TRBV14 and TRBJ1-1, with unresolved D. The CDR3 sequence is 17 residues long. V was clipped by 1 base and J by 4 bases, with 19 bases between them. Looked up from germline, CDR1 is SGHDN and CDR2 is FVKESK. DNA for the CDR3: TGTGCCAGCAGCCAAGGGCGACCCCTATCATGGGGCACTGAAGCTTTCTTT. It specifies CASSQGRPLSWGTEAFF.

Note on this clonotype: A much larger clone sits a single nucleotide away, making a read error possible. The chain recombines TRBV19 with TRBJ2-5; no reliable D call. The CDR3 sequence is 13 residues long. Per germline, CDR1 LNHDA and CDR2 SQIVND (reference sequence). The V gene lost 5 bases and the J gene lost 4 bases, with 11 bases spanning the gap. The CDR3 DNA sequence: TGTGCCAGTAGTGTCGACCAACTAGAGACCCAGTACTTC. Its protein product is CASSVDQLETQYF.

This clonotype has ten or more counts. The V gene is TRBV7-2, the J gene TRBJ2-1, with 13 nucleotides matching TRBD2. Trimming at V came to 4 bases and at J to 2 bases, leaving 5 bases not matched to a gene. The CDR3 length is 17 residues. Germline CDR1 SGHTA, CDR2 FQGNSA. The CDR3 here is CASSYSGLAGAYNEQFF. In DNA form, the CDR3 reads TGTGCCAGCAGCTACTCCGGACTAGCGGGGGCCTACAATGAGCAGTTCTTC.

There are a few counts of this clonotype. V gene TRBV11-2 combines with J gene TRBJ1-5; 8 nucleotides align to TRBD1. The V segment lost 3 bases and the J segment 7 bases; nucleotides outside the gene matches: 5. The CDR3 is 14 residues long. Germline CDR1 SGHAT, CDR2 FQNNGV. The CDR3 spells CASSFAAGGQPQHF. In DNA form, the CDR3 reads TGTGCCAGCAGCTTTGCGGCAGGGGGCCAGCCCCAGCATTTT.

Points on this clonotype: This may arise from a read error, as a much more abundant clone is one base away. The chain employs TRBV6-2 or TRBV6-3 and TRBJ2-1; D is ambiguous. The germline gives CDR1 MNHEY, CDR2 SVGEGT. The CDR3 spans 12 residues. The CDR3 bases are TGTGCCGGCAGTTACTACGGGAATGAGCAGTTCTTC. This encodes CAGSYYGNEQFF.

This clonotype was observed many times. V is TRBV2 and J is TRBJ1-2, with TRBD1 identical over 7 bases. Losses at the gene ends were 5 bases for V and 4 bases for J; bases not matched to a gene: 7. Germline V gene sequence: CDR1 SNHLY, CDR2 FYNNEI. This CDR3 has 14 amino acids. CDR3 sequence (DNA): TGTGCCAGCAGTCCAGGGGGAAGCGGCTATGGCTACACCTTC. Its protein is CASSPGGSGYGYTF.

CDR3 protein: CASSPPAGGNSPLHF. Here the CDR3 DNA reads TGTGCCAGCAGTCCACCGGCAGGGGGGAATTCACCCCTCCACTTT. The chain has TRBV28 and TRBJ1-6, with 7 bases aligning to TRBD1. The germline V gene encodes CDR1 MDHEN and CDR2 SYDVKM. V shed 5 bases, J shed 7 bases, and the junction held 8 bases outside the gene matches. The CDR3 length is 15 residues. Using reference TRBV28 and TRBJ1-6 for the parts outside the CDR3, the full variable domain is DVKVTQSSRYLVKRTGEKVFLECVQDMDHENMFWYRQDPGLGLRLIYFSYDVKMKEKGDIPEGYSVSREKKERFSLILESASTNQTSMYLCASSPPAGGNSPLHFGNGTRLTVT.

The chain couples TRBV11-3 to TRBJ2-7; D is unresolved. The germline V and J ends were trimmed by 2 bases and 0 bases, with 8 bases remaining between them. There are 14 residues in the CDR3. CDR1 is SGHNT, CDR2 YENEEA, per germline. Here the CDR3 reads CASSLSEDSYEQYF. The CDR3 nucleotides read TGTGCCAGCAGCTTATCTGAGGACTCCTACGAGCAGTACTTC.

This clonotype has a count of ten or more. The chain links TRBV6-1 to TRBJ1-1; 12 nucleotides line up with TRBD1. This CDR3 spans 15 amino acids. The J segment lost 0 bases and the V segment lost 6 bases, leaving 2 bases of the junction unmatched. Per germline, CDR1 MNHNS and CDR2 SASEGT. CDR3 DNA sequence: TGTGCCAGCAGACGGGACAGGGGGCTGAACACTGAAGCTTTCTTT. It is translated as CASRRDRGLNTEAFF.

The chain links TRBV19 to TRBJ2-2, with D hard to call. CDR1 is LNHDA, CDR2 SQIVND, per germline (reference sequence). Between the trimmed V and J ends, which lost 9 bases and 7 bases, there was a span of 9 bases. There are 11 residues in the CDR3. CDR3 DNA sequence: TGTGCCAGCGTAGCTATCGGGGAGCTGTTTTTT. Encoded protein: CASVAIGELFF.

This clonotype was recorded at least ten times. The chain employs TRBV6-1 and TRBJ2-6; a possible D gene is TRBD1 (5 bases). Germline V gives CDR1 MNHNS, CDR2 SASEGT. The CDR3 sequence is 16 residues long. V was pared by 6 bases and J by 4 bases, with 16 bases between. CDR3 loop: CASRAGISAGANVLTF. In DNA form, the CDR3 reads TGTGCCAGCAGGGCAGGGATAAGTGCCGGGGCCAACGTCCTGACTTTC.

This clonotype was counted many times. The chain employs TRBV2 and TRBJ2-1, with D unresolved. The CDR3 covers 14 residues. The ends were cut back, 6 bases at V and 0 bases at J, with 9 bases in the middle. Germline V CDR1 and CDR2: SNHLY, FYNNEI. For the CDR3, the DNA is TGTGCCAGCAGGACTGCCAGCTCCTACAATGAGCAGTTCTTC. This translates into CASRTASSYNEQFF.

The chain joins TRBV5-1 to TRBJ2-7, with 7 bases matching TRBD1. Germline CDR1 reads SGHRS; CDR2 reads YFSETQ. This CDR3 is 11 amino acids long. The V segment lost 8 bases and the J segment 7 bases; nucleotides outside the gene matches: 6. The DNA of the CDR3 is TGCGCCAGTAGCACGGGACAGGAGCAGTACTTC. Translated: CASSTGQEQYF.

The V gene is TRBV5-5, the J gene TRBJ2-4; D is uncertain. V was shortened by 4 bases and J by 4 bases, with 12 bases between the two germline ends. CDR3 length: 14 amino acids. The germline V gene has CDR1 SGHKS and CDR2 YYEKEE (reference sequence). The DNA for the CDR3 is TGTGCCAGCAGCCGCCTTCAGGAAAAAAACATTCAGTACTTC. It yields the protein CASSRLQEKNIQYF.

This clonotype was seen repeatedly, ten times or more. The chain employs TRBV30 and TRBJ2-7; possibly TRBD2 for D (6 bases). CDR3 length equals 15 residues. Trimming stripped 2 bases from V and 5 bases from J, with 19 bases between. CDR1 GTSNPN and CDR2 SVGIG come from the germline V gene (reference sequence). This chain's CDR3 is CAWSLLGDSSHEQYF. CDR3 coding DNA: TGTGCCTGGAGTCTCTTAGGGGACTCATCCCACGAGCAGTACTTC. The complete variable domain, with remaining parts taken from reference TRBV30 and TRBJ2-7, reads SQTIHQWPATLVQPVGSPLSLECTVEGTSNPNLYWYRQAAGRGLQLLFYSVGIGQISSEVPQNLSASRPQDRQFILSSKKLLLSDSGFYLCAWSLLGDSSHEQYFGPGTRLTVT.

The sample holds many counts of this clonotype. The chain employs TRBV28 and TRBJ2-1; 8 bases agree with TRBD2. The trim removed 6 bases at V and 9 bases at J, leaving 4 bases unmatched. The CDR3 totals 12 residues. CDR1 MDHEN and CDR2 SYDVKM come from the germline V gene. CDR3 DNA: TGTGCCAGCAGGGACGGGGGGGGTGAGCAGTTCTTC. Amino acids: CASRDGGGEQFF.

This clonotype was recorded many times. The CDR3 reads CASSFSGGARNEQFF. The CDR3 coding sequence is TGTGCCAGCAGTTTTAGCGGGGGGGCCCGCAATGAGCAGTTCTTC. This chain links TRBV27 with TRBJ2-1, with 11 bases that match TRBD2. The CDR3 sequence is 15 residues long. V lost 3 bases, J lost 6 bases, and 4 bases stayed unmatched. Per germline, CDR1 MNHEY and CDR2 SMNVEV (reference sequence).